This T cell receptor (beta chain) is drawn from a study of regulatory and conventional T cells in breast cancer (dated by TCRdb to 2014 to 2015). This clonotype has more than one count but fewer than ten. Its antigen target is currently unknown. No qualities accompany the bases; no much larger clone lies one base away. Relative to germline, V is missing 6 bases and J is missing 3 bases, with 0 bases of the junction outside any gene match. Reading from cysteine to phenylalanine, the CDR3 counts 13 amino acids. Solely the CDR3 DNA is kept, with 39 bases framed from the first base. Library construction relied on PCR. TCRdb records Illumina MiSeq as the sequencer. The public reads were run again by TCRdb, first through fastp at Q25 and then through MiXCR, and only productive beta chains were kept. Every entry covers one CDR3 protein and lists the most common genes and DNA from its rows. This sample holds under 20,000 distinct CDR3 sequences; 25% to 40% were observed only once. The leading ten clones occupy less than 2% of the sample.

Sequenced: conventional T cells from blood. The clonotype comes from a female donor in good health. The chain couples TRBV12-3 or TRBV12-4 to TRBJ2-7; 12 of the junction bases match TRBD2. CDR3 reads: CASRTSGSYEQYF. In nucleotides, the sequence is TGTGCCAGCAGGACTAGCGGGAGCTACGAGCAGTACTTC.